The 14 T cell receptor beta chains below were found in one sample sequenced in a study of tumor-infiltrating lymphocytes in primary liver carcinoma. DNA and RNA were both co-extracted from around 20-30 mg of bulk tissue that had not been sorted. The template, about 550 ng total RNA, yielded TCR beta cDNA made with a constant-region primer. For TCR beta, libraries were produced by three nested multiplex PCR rounds using slightly modified ARM-PCR. Both of the initial two PCR rounds ran for nine to eleven cycles and employed TRBV1-TRBV30 forward primers alongside a C-beta reverse primer. One entry per CDR3 protein results from TCRdb running MiXCR on the multiplex PCR reads. The data contain tens of thousands of distinct CDR3 sequences, over 75% of them singletons. The specimen was liver tumor tissue from sampling region 5. Subset noted: tumor region T5, tumor centre. The receptors shown here come from a man aged 35 to 55 with primary liver carcinoma and hepatitis B virus infection.

In regard to this clonotype: The CDR3 carries no conserved terminal phenylalanine or tryptophan, so it likely arises from a read error. V gene TRBV11-1 combines with J gene TRBJ2-7, with a weak D call TRBD2 (5 bases). This CDR3 has 17 amino acids. CDR1 is SGHAT, CDR2 FQDESV, per germline (reference sequence). In nucleotides, the CDR3 is TGTGCCGGCAGCTTAGGGCCGGCGGGTGAAAGCTCCTATGAGCAGTACTTA. Its translation: CAGSLGPAGESSYEQYL.

This clonotype appeared a few times. CDR3 amino acids: CASSLEVSAGLLSYEQYF. CDR3 DNA: TGTGCCAGCAGCTTAGAGGTTTCCGCGGGCTTGCTCTCCTACGAGCAGTACTTC. The chain joins TRBV7-6 to TRBJ2-7; tentatively, D is TRBD2 (5 bases). Looked up from germline, CDR1 is SGHVS and CDR2 is FNYEAQ. This CDR3 region has 18 residues. V dropped 1 base and J dropped 0 bases, with 19 bases sitting between them.

Details on this clonotype: No conserved phenylalanine or tryptophan is present at the end of the CDR3, so a read error is the likely explanation. This chain connects TRBV5-1 to TRBJ2-1, with a weak D call TRBD2 (5 bases). This CDR3 comprises 15 residues. CDR1 is SGHRS and CDR2 is YFSETQ in the germline V gene. The ends were cut back, 4 bases at V and 2 bases at J, with 13 bases in the middle. The CDR3 sequence is CASSLVGEPYNEQFS. CDR3 DNA: TGCGCCAGCAGCCTGGTTGGGGAGCCCTACAATGAGCAGTTCTCC.

This chain connects TRBV7-8 to TRBJ1-1; a possible D gene is TRBD1 (5 bases). Per germline, CDR1 SGHVS and CDR2 FQNEAQ. The germline V and J ends were trimmed by 4 bases and 1 base, with 10 bases remaining between them. The CDR3 loop spans 14 amino acids. The CDR3 loop reads CASSSAGGNTEAFF. CDR3 DNA sequence: TGTGCCAGCAGCTCTGCGGGGGGGAACACTGAAGCTTTCTTT.

In regard to this clonotype: A much larger clone lies a single base off, so this may be a read error. In this CDR3 the conserved last residue, phenylalanine or tryptophan, is missing, so a read error is likely. This chain uses TRBV18 with TRBJ2-3, with D unclear. The CDR3 extends over 15 amino acids. V lost 3 bases and J lost 4, with 14 bases in between. Germline lookup yields CDR1 KGHSH and CDR2 LQKENI. The CDR3 spells CASSPDMSSADTQYL. Here the CDR3 DNA reads TGTGCCAGCTCACCTGATATGAGTTCCGCAGATACGCAGTATTTA.

Only a few counts were recorded for this clonotype. Sequence at one end of the junction differs from germline and may be a read error. This CDR3 reads CASRPDGLMGPMYF. CDR3 in DNA: TGTGCCAGCAGACCCGATGGCCTCATGGGGCCCATGTATTTC. The V gene is TRBV6-6, the J gene TRBJ2-4; D may be TRBD1 (5 bases). There are 14 residues in the CDR3. The germline V gene encodes CDR1 MNHNY and CDR2 SVGAGI (reference sequence).

This clonotype is medium-sized by share. The rearrangement joins TRBV5-4 to TRBJ2-7; no reliable D call. The CDR3 length is 14 residues. Germline assignment: CDR1 SGHNT and CDR2 YYREEE (reference sequence). V lost 4 bases, J lost 6 bases, and 17 bases lay in between. The DNA for the CDR3 is TGTGCCAGCAGCCCCGACCTCTCATCCAGCGAGCAGTACTTC. This gives the protein CASSPDLSSSEQYF.

By proportion, this clonotype is medium-sized. The J gene is TRBJ2-3, the V gene TRBV5-4; 7 nucleotides match TRBD2. The CDR3 consists of 14 residues. Looked up from germline, CDR1 is SGHNT and CDR2 is YYREEE (reference sequence). Trimming at V came to 5 bases and at J to 5 bases, leaving 8 bases not matched to a gene. The CDR3 sequence: CASSRGTIGDTQYF. The CDR3 DNA sequence: TGTGCCAGCAGTCGGGGGACTATCGGAGATACGCAGTATTTT.

This clonotype was counted at least ten times. The chain links TRBV5-1 to TRBJ2-7, with 11 bases that match TRBD2. This CDR3 region has 14 residues. The V gene end was trimmed by 1 base and the J gene end by 6 bases; junction bases not matched to a gene: 3. The V gene's germline CDR1 is SGHRS and CDR2 YFSETQ. In DNA, the CDR3 is TGCGCCAGCAGCTTGACTAGCGGGAGATTCGAGCAGTACTTC. Translating gives CASSLTSGRFEQYF.

V gene TRBV29-1 combines with J gene TRBJ1-1; the D gene is possibly TRBD1 (6 bases). CDR1 is SQVTM and CDR2 is ANQGSEA in the germline V gene. The CDR3 sequence is 15 residues long. Trimming cost V 4 bases and J 14 bases, with 29 bases left between them. CDR3 region: CSVAGDWGMNNGAFF. The CDR3 nucleotides are TGCAGCGTTGCAGGGGACTGGGGGATGAACAATGGAGCCTTCTTT.

As for this clonotype: A junction boundary mismatches the germline segment, possibly from a read error. V is TRBV14 and J is TRBJ2-1; no clear D. From germline, CDR1 is SGHDN and CDR2 FVKESK. The CDR3 loop spans 17 amino acids. CDR3 bases: TGTGCCAGCAGCCTAGATGCCCTTTGGGCCCCCTACAACGAGCAGTTCTTC. The encoded protein is CASSLDALWAPYNEQFF.

In this sample, this clonotype turned up once. The V gene is TRBV29-1, the J gene TRBJ1-2; 9 positions match TRBD1. V shed 2 bases and J 6 bases; nucleotides not matched to a gene: 13. Germline CDR1 and CDR2: SQVTM and ANQGSEA. The CDR3 extends over 16 amino acids. The CDR3 bases are TGCAGCGTTGAAAAAAGTCAGGGGGACAGGGATCATGGCTACACCTTC. As protein: CSVEKSQGDRDHGYTF.

Concerning this clonotype: Because it lacks the conserved phenylalanine or tryptophan at the end, this CDR3 is likely a read error. This chain joins TRBV7-9 and TRBJ2-1; 7 bases are a match to TRBD1. With V trimmed by 8 bases and J by 10 bases, 20 bases remained unmatched. The CDR3 consists of 16 residues. Germline V gives CDR1 SEHNR, CDR2 FQNEAQ (reference sequence). The CDR3 loop is CASDYSQGGRPIEQFS. The CDR3 DNA reads as TGTGCCAGCGACTATTCACAAGGGGGCAGACCCATCGAGCAGTTCTCT.

A note on this clonotype: One junction end does not reproduce the germline sequence, and a read error may be involved. The J gene is TRBJ2-3, the V gene TRBV5-1; D is ambiguous. The CDR3 sequence is 16 residues long. CDR1 is SGHRS and CDR2 is YFSETQ in the germline V gene. DNA for the CDR3: TGCGCCAGCACCTTGAGGACGGGCGGCAGCACAGATATGCAGTATTTT. Residues: CASTLRTGGSTDMQYF. The variable domain in full, completed from reference TRBV5-1 and TRBJ2-3, reads KAGVTQTPRYLIKTRGQQVTLSCSPISGHRSVSWYQQTPGQGLQFLFEYFSETQRNKGNFPGRFSGRQFSNSRSEMNVSTLELGDSALYLCASTLRTGGSTDMQYFGPGTRLTVL.